This entry lists 17 T cell receptor beta chains sequenced from one sample in a study of cytomegalovirus exposure and HLA in healthy donors. The PCR made use of 60 Vbeta and 13 Jbeta primers. Assay used: immunoSEQ multiplex PCR; TCRdb lists only in-frame clones, some missing. The listing contains 190,000 or so clones. The material sequenced was PBMCs. The receptor source for this set is a boy younger than 18 in good health and CMV-seronegative.

The chain joins TRBV28 to TRBJ2-5; D might be TRBD1 (6 bases). This CDR3 is built from 15 residues. The V and J ends lost 7 bases and 4 bases respectively, with 19 bases between them. CDR1 MDHEN and CDR2 SYDVKM come from the germline V gene. The CDR3 loop reads CASIPFGTPGETQYF. CDR3 DNA sequence: TGTGCCAGCATTCCATTTGGGACACCAGGAGAGACCCAGTACTTC.

V and J are TRBV11-3 and TRBJ1-1; 10 bases are shared with TRBD1. The CDR3 sequence is 15 residues long. V shed 5 bases, J shed 4 bases, and the junction held 7 bases outside the gene matches. CDR1 is SGHNT and CDR2 is YENEEA in the germline V gene. The CDR3 DNA reads TGTGCCAGCAGCCCGGACAGGGGGAGAGGCACTGAAGCTTTCTTT. Translating it yields CASSPDRGRGTEAFF.

The chain carries TRBV11-2 and TRBJ2-1, with D possibly TRBD2 on 7 matching bases. With 4 bases removed from V and 7 bases from J, the gap between germline ends came to 20 bases. The CDR3 length is 16 residues. The V gene's germline CDR1 is SGHAT and CDR2 FQNNGV. The DNA for the CDR3 is TGTGCCAGCAGCTCCATCTACGGGGGGCCGGGAAATGAGCAGTTCTTC. This sequence encodes CASSSIYGGPGNEQFF.

The chain employs TRBV27 and TRBJ2-1, with a weak D call TRBD2 (6 bases). The CDR3 covers 14 residues. V shed 7 bases and J shed 5 bases, with 15 bases lying between them. In germline, CDR1 is MNHEY, CDR2 SMNVEV (reference sequence). The CDR3, as DNA: TGTGCCAGCAAAGGGTTACGGAGGGACAATGAGCAGTTCTTC. It is translated as CASKGLRRDNEQFF.

The chain employs TRBV6-5 and TRBJ2-7, with TRBD1 identical over 8 bases. J was trimmed by 0 bases and V by 8 bases; bases with no gene match: 3. Per the germline V gene, CDR1 is MNHEY and CDR2 is SVGAGI. This CDR3 spans 13 amino acids. CDR3 protein: CASGQGISYEQYF. The CDR3 DNA is TGTGCCAGCGGACAGGGAATCTCCTACGAGCAGTACTTC.

The chain couples TRBV18 to TRBJ2-2; D call uncertain. Germline CDR1 KGHSH, CDR2 LQKENI. This CDR3 has 13 amino acids. V lost 1 base, J lost 7 bases, and 7 bases lay in between. CDR3 DNA sequence: TGTGCCAGCTCACCACTTGATAGCGGGGAGCTGTTTTTT. It translates to CASSPLDSGELFF.

The chain is built from TRBV6-5 and TRBJ2-7; TRBD1 matches 7 bases. CDR3 length: 13 amino acids. The trim removed 7 bases at V and 2 bases at J, leaving 5 bases unmatched. Germline lookup yields CDR1 MNHEY and CDR2 SVGAGI. CDR3 DNA: TGTGCCAGCACTCGGGACAGTACCTACGAGCAGTACTTC. Translated: CASTRDSTYEQYF.

The rearrangement joins TRBV5-8 to TRBJ1-2, with 7 bases that match TRBD1. V gave up 4 bases and J gave up 5 bases; unmatched junction bases: 17. There are 17 residues in the CDR3. Germline V gene sequence: CDR1 SGHTS, CDR2 YDEGEE. CDR3 amino acids: CASSLEPISTGNYGYTF. DNA for the CDR3: TGTGCCAGCAGCCTGGAACCCATTTCGACAGGGAATTATGGCTACACCTTC.

V is TRBV2 and J is TRBJ1-1; D may be TRBD1 (6 bases). Germline CDR1 and CDR2: SNHLY and FYNNEI. The CDR3 is 15 amino acids. Trimming pared 10 bases from V and 1 base from J, leaving 19 bases between. The CDR3 DNA is TGTGCCAACAACGGCAGGGGCCTAACGAACACTGAAGCTTTCTTT. This sequence encodes CANNGRGLTNTEAFF.

The genes are TRBV27 and TRBJ1-1; D gene unclear. V gave up 6 bases and J gave up 2 bases, with 13 bases separating them. The germline V gene encodes CDR1 MNHEY and CDR2 SMNVEV (reference sequence). The CDR3 runs 14 residues. DNA of the CDR3: TGTGCCAGCAGCCTAACAGAAAGCAACACTGAAGCTTTCTTT. It yields the protein CASSLTESNTEAFF.

The V gene is TRBV7-9, the J gene TRBJ2-1, with D possibly TRBD2 on 5 matching bases. The CDR3 has 13 residues. Germline V gives CDR1 SEHNR, CDR2 FQNEAQ (reference sequence). The germline V and J ends were trimmed by 5 bases and 10 bases, with 15 bases remaining between them. CDR3 residues: CASSPAPGEEQFF. The CDR3 DNA reads as TGTGCCAGCAGCCCAGCCCCCGGGGAGGAGCAGTTCTTC.

This chain's CDR3 is CASSPRGDQPQHF. The CDR3 nucleotides are TGTGCCAGCAGCCCCAGGGGGGATCAGCCCCAGCATTTT. The chain joins TRBV5-6 to TRBJ1-5; TRBD1 matches 7 bases. This CDR3 comprises 13 residues. CDR1 is SGHDT, CDR2 YYEEEE, per germline. Trimming at V came to 4 bases and at J to 5 bases, leaving 3 bases not matched to a gene.

In DNA form, the CDR3 reads TGTGCCACCCGGACAGGGGTTATCAATGAGCAGTTCTTC. Protein sequence: CATRTGVINEQFF. The chain links TRBV28 to TRBJ2-1; 9 nucleotides line up with TRBD1. The ends lost 10 bases at V and 6 bases at J; junction bases unmatched: 7. CDR3 length equals 13 residues. CDR1 is MDHEN, CDR2 SYDVKM, per germline. Looking up the rest from reference TRBV28 and TRBJ2-1 gives the full variable domain: DVKVTQSSRYLVKRTGEKVFLECVQDMDHENMFWYRQDPGLGLRLIYFSYDVKMKEKGDIPEGYSVSREKKERFSLILESASTNQTSMYLCATRTGVINEQFFGPGTRLTVL.

The gene calls are TRBV7-7 and TRBJ1-5; TRBD1 might be the D (6 bases). Germline values: CDR1 SSHAT, CDR2 FNYEAQ (reference sequence). The CDR3 loop spans 16 amino acids. The CDR3 spells CASFGGVSRCNQPQHF. The CDR3 coding sequence is TGTGCTAGCTTTGGGGGCGTTTCTCGCTGCAATCAGCCCCAGCATTTT. Drawing the rest from reference TRBV7-7 and TRBJ1-5, the complete variable domain is GAGVSQSPRYKVTKRGQDVTLRCDPISSHATLYWYQQALGQGPEFLTYFNYEAQPDKSGLPSDRFSAERPEGSISTLTIQRTEQRDSAMYRCASFGGVSRCNQPQHFGDGTRLSIL.

The chain joins TRBV4-1 to TRBJ2-7; D is ambiguous. The V gene lost 0 bases and the J gene lost 7 bases, with 4 bases spanning the gap. The CDR3 has 11 residues. The germline gives CDR1 MGHRA, CDR2 YSYEKL. Here the CDR3 reads CASSQELEQYF. The CDR3 nucleotides are TGCGCCAGCAGCCAAGAGCTAGAGCAGTACTTC.

The chain has TRBV30 and TRBJ1-2; TRBD1 aligns across 9 bases. Germline V gene sequence: CDR1 GTSNPN, CDR2 SVGIG (reference sequence). This CDR3 spans 14 amino acids. With 7 bases clipped from V and 2 bases from J, the junction kept 8 bases outside the gene matches. CDR3 nucleotide sequence: TGTGCCTCCCCCTGGACAGGGGTAAACTATGGCTACACCTTC. Its protein product is CASPWTGVNYGYTF. Full variable domain (missing parts from reference TRBV30 and TRBJ1-2): SQTIHQWPATLVQPVGSPLSLECTVEGTSNPNLYWYRQAAGRGLQLLFYSVGIGQISSEVPQNLSASRPQDRQFILSSKKLLLSDSGFYLCASPWTGVNYGYTFGSGTRLTVV.

The genes are TRBV7-2 and TRBJ2-2, with D maybe TRBD1 (6 bases). CDR3 length: 13 residues. Germline V CDR1 and CDR2: SGHTA, FQGNSA. Deletions cut 5 bases from V and 4 bases from J, with 8 bases between. CDR3 coding DNA: TGTGCCAGCAGCCAAGGGGGCACCGGGGAGCTGTTTTTT. Its protein is CASSQGGTGELFF.